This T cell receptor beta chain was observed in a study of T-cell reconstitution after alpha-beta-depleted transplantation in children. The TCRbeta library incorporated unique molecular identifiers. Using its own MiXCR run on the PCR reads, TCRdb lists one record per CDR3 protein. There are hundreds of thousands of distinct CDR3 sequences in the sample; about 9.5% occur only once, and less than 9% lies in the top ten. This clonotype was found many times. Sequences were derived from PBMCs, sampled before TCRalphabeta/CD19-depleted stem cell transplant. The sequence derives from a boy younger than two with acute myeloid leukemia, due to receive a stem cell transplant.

The CDR3 here is CASSQGPGRNTGELFF. The CDR3 DNA sequence: TGTGCCAGCAGCCAAGGGCCAGGGAGGAACACCGGGGAGCTGTTTTTT. This chain links TRBV3-1 with TRBJ2-2, with D tentatively TRBD1 or TRBD2 (5 bases each). The CDR3 is 16 residues long. V was shortened by 1 base and J by 1 base, with 10 bases between the two germline ends. Germline lookup yields CDR1 LGHDT and CDR2 YNNKEL (reference sequence).